Below, 11 T cell receptor beta chains from the same sample are listed, as sequenced in a study of T-cell reconstitution after alpha-beta-depleted transplantation in children. During its preparation, the TCRbeta library received unique molecular identifiers. TCRdb re-called the PCR reads through MiXCR, storing one row per CDR3 protein. The sample carries 90,000 to 100,000 distinct CDR3 sequences, around 22% recorded once. Material: PBMCs, obtained before TCRalphabeta/CD19-depleted stem cell transplant. The receptors shown here come from a boy younger than 10 with acute lymphoblastic leukemia, due to receive a stem cell transplant.

In its sample, this clonotype was seen once. This chain connects TRBV28 to TRBJ1-5; D gene ambiguous. Germline CDR1 reads MDHEN; CDR2 reads SYDVKM. The CDR3 has 13 amino acids. Deletions cut 3 bases from V and 4 bases from J, with 7 bases between. The CDR3 spells CASSLAGNQPQHF. CDR3 nucleotides: TGTGCCAGCAGTTTGGCGGGGAATCAGCCCCAGCATTTT.

This clonotype was picked up a small number of times. This rearrangement joins TRBV6-5 to TRBJ2-1; 7 positions agree with TRBD1. After removal of 2 bases from V and 9 bases from J, the junction contained 10 bases not matched to a gene. CDR1 is MNHEY, CDR2 SVGAGI, per germline. CDR3 size: 15 residues. In DNA form, the CDR3 reads TGTGCCAGCAGTTACGAGGCAGGGGGATACGGTGAGCAGTTCTTC. Translated: CASSYEAGGYGEQFF.

The rearrangement joins TRBV6-1 to TRBJ2-5, with D possibly matching TRBD2 (6 bases). The V end was cut by 6 bases, the J end by 1 base, with 12 bases between. This CDR3 comprises 14 residues. Germline V gene lookup returns CDR1 MNHNS and CDR2 SASEGT. CDR3 coding DNA: TGTGCCAGCAGGGGACCGGGACTCCAAGAGACCCAGTACTTC. Encoded protein: CASRGPGLQETQYF.

This clonotype has more than one count but fewer than ten. V is TRBV13 and J is TRBJ1-3; 7 bases align to TRBD1. From germline, CDR1 is PRHDT and CDR2 FYEKMQ (reference sequence). The CDR3 covers 19 residues. The V gene end was trimmed by 5 bases and the J gene end by 0 bases; junction bases not matched to a gene: 16. CDR3 protein: CASSRATPDGTASGNTIYF. CDR3 sequence (DNA): TGTGCCAGCAGCCGTGCTACCCCCGACGGGACAGCCTCTGGAAACACCATATATTTT.

The V call is TRBV6-5, the J call TRBJ2-5; 11 nucleotides match TRBD2. V shed 4 bases, J shed 2 bases, and the junction held 3 bases outside the gene matches. Germline V gene sequence: CDR1 MNHEY, CDR2 SVGAGI. This CDR3 comprises 15 residues. The CDR3 bases are TGTGCCAGCAGTTTAGCGGGAGGGCAACAAGAGACCCAGTACTTC. Its protein product is CASSLAGGQQETQYF.

The chain joins TRBV29-1 to TRBJ2-3; TRBD2 might be the D (5 bases). The V and J ends lost 0 bases and 7 bases respectively, with 14 bases between them. This CDR3 region has 14 residues. Germline V CDR1 and CDR2: SQVTM, ANQGSEA. Here the CDR3 reads CSVEEGGSRYTQYF. CDR3 DNA sequence: TGCAGCGTTGAAGAAGGCGGGTCACGGTATACGCAGTATTTT.

This clonotype appeared many times. The chain joins TRBV12-3 or TRBV12-4 to TRBJ2-5; possibly TRBD1 or TRBD2 for D (5 bases each). The length of the CDR3 is 14 residues. V was clipped by 3 bases and J by 3 bases, with 11 bases between them. The CDR3 DNA reads TGTGCCAGCAGTTTTGGGACGGTGAAAGAGACCCAGTACTTC. It is translated as CASSFGTVKETQYF.

This clonotype was found a few times. The CDR3 coding sequence is TGTGCCAGCAGTGAATTTGGGGGAGGGTCCAACATTCAGTACTTC. Protein: CASSEFGGGSNIQYF. This sequence joins TRBV2 and TRBJ2-4; TRBD2 matches 7 bases. Unmatched junction bases numbered 8, after V lost 2 bases and J lost 7 bases. Germline-derived CDR1 and CDR2 are SNHLY and FYNNEI. This CDR3 spans 15 amino acids. The variable domain in full, with the rest retrieved from reference TRBV2 and TRBJ2-4, is EPEVTQTPSHQVTQMGQEVILRCVPISNHLYFYWYRQILGQKVEFLVSFYNNEISEKSEIFDDQFSVERPDGSNFTLKIRSTKLEDSAMYFCASSEFGGGSNIQYFGAGTRLSVL.

Ten or more counts support this clonotype. The chain is built from TRBV7-2 and TRBJ2-1; TRBD2 matches at 13 bases. With V trimmed by 4 bases and J by 2 bases, 5 bases remained unmatched. This CDR3 is 17 amino acids long. Germline V gene sequence: CDR1 SGHTA, CDR2 FQGNSA. CDR3 region: CASSSTSGRRAYNEQFF. The CDR3 coding sequence is TGTGCCAGCAGCTCGACTAGCGGGAGGAGAGCCTACAATGAGCAGTTCTTC.

This chain uses TRBV7-2 with TRBJ1-1; possibly TRBD1 for D (5 bases). CDR3 length equals 17 residues. V was shortened by 0 bases and J by 5 bases, with 19 bases between the two germline ends. Germline V gene lookup returns CDR1 SGHTA and CDR2 FQGNSA. CDR3 residues: CASSLATPASGGTEAFF. CDR3 bases: TGTGCCAGCAGCTTAGCGACCCCGGCCAGCGGGGGGACTGAAGCTTTCTTT.

The rearrangement uses TRBV6-1 and TRBJ1-1, with 7 bases lining up with TRBD1. With V trimmed by 5 bases and J by 4 bases, 7 bases remained unmatched. The CDR3 runs 14 residues. Germline lookup yields CDR1 MNHNS and CDR2 SASEGT. CDR3 sequence: CASSPPTGLTEAFF. The CDR3 bases are TGTGCCAGCAGTCCCCCGACAGGGCTCACTGAAGCTTTCTTT.